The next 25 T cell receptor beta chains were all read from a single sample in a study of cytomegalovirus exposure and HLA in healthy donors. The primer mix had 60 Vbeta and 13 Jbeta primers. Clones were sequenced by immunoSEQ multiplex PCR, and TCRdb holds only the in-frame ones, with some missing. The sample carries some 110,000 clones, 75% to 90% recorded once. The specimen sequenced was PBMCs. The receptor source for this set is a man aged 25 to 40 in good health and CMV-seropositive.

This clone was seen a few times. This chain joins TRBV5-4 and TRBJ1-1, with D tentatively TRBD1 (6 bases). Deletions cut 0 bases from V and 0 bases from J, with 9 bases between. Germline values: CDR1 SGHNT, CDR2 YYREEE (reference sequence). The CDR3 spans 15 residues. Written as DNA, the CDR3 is TGTGCCAGCAGCTTGGAGCAGGGGATGAACACTGAAGCTTTCTTT. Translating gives CASSLEQGMNTEAFF.

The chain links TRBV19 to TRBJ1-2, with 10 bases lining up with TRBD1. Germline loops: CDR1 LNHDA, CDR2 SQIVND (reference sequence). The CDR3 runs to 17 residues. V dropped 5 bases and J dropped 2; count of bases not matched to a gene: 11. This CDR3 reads CASSSAGTGVGNYGYTF. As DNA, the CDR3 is TGTGCCAGTAGTTCGGCCGGGACAGGGGTTGGCAACTATGGCTACACCTTC.

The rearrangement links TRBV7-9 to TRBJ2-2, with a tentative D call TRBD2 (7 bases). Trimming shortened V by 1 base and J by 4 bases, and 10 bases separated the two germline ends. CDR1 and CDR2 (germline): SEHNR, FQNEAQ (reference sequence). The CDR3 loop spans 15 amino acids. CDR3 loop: CASSLEGGSTGELFF. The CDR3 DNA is TGTGCCAGCAGCTTAGAGGGGGGGAGCACCGGGGAGCTGTTTTTT.

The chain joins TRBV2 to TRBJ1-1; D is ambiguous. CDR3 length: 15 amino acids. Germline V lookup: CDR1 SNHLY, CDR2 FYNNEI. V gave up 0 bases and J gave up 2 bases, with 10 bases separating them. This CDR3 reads CASSEAGSLNTEAFF. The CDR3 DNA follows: TGTGCCAGCAGTGAAGCTGGGAGCCTCAACACTGAAGCTTTCTTT.

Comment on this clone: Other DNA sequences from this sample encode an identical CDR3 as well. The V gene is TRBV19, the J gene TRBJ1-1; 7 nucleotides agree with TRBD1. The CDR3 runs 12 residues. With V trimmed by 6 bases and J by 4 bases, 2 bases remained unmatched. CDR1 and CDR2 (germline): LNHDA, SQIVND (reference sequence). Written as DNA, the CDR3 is TGTGCCAGTAGCCACAGGGGCACTGAAGCTTTCTTT. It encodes CASSHRGTEAFF.

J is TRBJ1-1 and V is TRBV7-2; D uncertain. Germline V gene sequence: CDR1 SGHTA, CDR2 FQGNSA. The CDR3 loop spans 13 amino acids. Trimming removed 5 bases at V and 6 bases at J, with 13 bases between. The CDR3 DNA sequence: TGTGCCAGCAGCCCCTGGGTGAGGGCTGAAGCTTTCTTT. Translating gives CASSPWVRAEAFF.

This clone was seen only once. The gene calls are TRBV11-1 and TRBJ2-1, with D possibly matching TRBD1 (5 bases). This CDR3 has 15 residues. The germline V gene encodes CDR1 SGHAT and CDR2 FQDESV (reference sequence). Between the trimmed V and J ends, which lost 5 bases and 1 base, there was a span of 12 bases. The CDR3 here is CASSMSRDSYNEQFF. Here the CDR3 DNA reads TGTGCCAGCAGCATGTCCAGGGATTCCTACAATGAGCAGTTCTTC.

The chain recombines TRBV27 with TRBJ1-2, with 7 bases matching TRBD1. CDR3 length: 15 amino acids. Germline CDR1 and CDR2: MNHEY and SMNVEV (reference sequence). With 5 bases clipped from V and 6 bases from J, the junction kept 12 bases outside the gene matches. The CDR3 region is CASSPNPTGWNGYTF. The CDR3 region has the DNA TGTGCCAGCAGTCCAAACCCGACAGGGTGGAATGGCTACACCTTC.

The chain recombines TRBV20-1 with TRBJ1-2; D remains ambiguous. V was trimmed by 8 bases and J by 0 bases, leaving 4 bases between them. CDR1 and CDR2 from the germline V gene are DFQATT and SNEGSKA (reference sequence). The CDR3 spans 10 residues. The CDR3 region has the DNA TGCAGTCCATCTAACTATGGCTACACCTTC. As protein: CSPSNYGYTF.

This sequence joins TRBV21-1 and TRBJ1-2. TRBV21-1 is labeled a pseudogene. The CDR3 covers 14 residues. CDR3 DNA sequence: TGTGCCAGCCGGAGGCACACAGCTAACTATGGCTACACCTTC. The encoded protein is CASRRHTANYGYTF.

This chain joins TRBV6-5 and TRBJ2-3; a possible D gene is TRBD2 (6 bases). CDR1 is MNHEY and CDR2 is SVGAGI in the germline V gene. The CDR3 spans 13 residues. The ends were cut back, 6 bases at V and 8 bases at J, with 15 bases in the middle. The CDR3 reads CASRSTGGATQYF. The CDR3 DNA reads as TGTGCCAGCAGATCGACGGGCGGGGCTACGCAGTATTTT.

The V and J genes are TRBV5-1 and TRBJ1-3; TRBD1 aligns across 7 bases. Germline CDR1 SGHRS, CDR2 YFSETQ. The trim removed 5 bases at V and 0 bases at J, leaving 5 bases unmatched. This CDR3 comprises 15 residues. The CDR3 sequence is CASSLTGFSGNTIYF. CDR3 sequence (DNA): TGCGCCAGCAGTTTGACAGGGTTCTCTGGAAACACCATATATTTT. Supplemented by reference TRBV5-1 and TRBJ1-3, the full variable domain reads KAGVTQTPRYLIKTRGQQVTLSCSPISGHRSVSWYQQTPGQGLQFLFEYFSETQRNKGNFPGRFSGRQFSNSRSEMNVSTLELGDSALYLCASSLTGFSGNTIYFGEGSWLTVV.

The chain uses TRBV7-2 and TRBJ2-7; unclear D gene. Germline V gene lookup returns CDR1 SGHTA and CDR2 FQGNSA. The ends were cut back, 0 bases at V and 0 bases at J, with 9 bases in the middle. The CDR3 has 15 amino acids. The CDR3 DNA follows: TGTGCCAGCAGCTTAGCAGTCCCGAGCTCCTACGAGCAGTACTTC. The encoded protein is CASSLAVPSSYEQYF. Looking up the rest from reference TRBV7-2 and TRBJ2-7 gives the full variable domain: GAGVSQSPSNKVTEKGKDVELRCDPISGHTALYWYRQSLGQGLEFLIYFQGNSAPDKSGLPSDRFSAERTGGSVSTLTIQRTQQEDSAVYLCASSLAVPSSYEQYFGPGTRLTVT.

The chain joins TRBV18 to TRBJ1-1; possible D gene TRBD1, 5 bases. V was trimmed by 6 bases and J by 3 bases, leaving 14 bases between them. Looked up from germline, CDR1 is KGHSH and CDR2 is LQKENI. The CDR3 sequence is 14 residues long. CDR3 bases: TGTGCCAGCTCCCCTATTGGGGGGGACACTGAAGCTTTCTTT. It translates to CASSPIGGDTEAFF.

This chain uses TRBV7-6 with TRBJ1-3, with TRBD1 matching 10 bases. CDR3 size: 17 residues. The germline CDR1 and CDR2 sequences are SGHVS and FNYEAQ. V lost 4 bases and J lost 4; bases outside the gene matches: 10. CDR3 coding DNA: TGTGCCAGCAGCTCCGGGACAGGGGTTACTTCCGGAAACACCATATATTTT. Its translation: CASSSGTGVTSGNTIYF.

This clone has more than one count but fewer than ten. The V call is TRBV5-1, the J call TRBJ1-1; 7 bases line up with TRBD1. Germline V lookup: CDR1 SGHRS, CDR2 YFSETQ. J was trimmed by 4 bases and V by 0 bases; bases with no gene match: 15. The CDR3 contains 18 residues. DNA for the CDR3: TGCGCCAGCAGCTTGGATCCCCGGACAGGCGGCCGGGGCACTGAAGCTTTCTTT. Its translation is CASSLDPRTGGRGTEAFF.

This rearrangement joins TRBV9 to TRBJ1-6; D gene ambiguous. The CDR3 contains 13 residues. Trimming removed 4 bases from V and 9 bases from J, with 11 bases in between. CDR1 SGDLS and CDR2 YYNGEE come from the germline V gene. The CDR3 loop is CASSLSRVSPLHF. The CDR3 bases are TGTGCCAGCAGCCTTTCGAGGGTTTCACCCCTCCACTTT.

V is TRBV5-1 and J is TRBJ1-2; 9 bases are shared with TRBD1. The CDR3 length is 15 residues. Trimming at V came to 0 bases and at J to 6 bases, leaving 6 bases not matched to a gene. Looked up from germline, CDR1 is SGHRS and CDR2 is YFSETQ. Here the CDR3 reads CASSLASGQGDGYTF. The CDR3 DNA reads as TGCGCCAGCAGCTTGGCCTCGGGACAGGGAGATGGCTACACCTTC. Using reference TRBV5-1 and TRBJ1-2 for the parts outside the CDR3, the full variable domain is KAGVTQTPRYLIKTRGQQVTLSCSPISGHRSVSWYQQTPGQGLQFLFEYFSETQRNKGNFPGRFSGRQFSNSRSEMNVSTLELGDSALYLCASSLASGQGDGYTFGSGTRLTVV.

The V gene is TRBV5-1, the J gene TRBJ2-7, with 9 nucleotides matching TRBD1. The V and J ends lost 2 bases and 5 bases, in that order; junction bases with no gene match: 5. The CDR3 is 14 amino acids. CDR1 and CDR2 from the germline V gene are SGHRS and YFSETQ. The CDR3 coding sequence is TGCGCCAGCAGCTTTGGGACAGGGATAGACGAGCAGTACTTC. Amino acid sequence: CASSFGTGIDEQYF.

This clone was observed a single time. CDR3 sequence (DNA): TGTGCCAGCAGCTTTGCCCAGGGGAAAAACTACGAGCAGTACTTC. It is translated as CASSFAQGKNYEQYF. This rearrangement joins TRBV7-9 to TRBJ2-7, with D perhaps TRBD1 (6 bases). Between the trimmed V and J ends, which lost 3 bases and 3 bases, there was a span of 15 bases. CDR1 and CDR2 (germline): SEHNR, FQNEAQ (reference sequence). This CDR3 contains 15 residues.

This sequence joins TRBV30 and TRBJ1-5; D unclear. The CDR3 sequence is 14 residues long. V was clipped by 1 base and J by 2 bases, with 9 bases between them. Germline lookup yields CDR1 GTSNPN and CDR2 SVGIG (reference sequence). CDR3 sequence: CAWSAGNGNQPQHF. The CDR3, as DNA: TGTGCCTGGAGTGCGGGAAATGGCAATCAGCCCCAGCATTTT. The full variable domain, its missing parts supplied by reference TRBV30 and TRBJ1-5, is SQTIHQWPATLVQPVGSPLSLECTVEGTSNPNLYWYRQAAGRGLQLLFYSVGIGQISSEVPQNLSASRPQDRQFILSSKKLLLSDSGFYLCAWSAGNGNQPQHFGDGTRLSIL.

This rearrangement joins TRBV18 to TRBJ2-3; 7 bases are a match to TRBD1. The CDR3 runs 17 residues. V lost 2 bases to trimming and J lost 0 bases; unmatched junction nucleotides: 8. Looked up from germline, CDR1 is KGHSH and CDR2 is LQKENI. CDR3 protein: CASSPTPGTDSTDTQYF. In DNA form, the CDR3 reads TGTGCCAGCTCACCAACTCCCGGGACAGATAGCACAGATACGCAGTATTTT.

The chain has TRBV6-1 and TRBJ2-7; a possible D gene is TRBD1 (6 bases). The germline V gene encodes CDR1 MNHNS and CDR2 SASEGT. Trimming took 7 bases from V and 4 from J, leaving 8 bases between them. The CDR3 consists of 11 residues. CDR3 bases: TGTGCCAGCATTCAGGGGTACGAGCAGTACTTC. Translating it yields CASIQGYEQYF.

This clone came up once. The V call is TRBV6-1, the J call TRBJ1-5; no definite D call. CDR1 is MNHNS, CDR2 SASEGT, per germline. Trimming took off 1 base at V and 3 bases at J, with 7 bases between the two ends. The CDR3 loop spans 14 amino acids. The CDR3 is CASSEGSYNQPQHF. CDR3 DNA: TGTGCCAGCAGTGAAGGTAGCTACAATCAGCCCCAGCATTTT.

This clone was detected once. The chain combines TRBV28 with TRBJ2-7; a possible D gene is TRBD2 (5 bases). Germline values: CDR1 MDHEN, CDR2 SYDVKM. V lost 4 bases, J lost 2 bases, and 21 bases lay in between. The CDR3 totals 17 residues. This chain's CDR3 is CASSSYPGRGPPYEQYF. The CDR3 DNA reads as TGTGCCAGCAGTTCCTACCCAGGACGGGGTCCTCCCTACGAGCAGTACTTC.